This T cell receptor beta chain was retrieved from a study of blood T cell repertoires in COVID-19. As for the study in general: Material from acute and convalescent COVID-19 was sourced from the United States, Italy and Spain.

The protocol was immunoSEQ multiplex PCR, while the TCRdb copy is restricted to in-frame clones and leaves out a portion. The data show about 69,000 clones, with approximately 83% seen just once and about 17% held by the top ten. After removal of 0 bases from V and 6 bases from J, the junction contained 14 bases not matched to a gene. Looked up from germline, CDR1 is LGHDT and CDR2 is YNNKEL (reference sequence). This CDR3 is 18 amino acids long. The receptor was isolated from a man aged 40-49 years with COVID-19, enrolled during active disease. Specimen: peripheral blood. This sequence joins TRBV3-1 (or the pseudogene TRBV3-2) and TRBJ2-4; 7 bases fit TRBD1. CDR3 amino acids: CASSQESAGGERSNIQYF. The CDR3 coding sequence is TGTGCCAGCAGCCAAGAGTCGGCAGGGGGTGAGAGGTCAAACATTCAGTACTTC.